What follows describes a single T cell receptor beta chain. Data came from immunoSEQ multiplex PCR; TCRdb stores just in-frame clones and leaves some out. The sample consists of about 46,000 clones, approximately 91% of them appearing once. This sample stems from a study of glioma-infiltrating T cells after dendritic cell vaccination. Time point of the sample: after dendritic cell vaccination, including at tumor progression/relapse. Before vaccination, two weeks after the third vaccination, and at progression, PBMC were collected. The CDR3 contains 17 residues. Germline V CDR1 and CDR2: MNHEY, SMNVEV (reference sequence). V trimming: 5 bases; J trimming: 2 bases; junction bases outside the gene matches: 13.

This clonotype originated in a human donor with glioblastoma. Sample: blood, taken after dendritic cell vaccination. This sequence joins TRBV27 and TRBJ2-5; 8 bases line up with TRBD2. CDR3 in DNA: TGTGCCAGCAGTCCCGGGATGGTAGCGGGACTACAAGAGACCCAGTACTTC. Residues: CASSPGMVAGLQETQYF.